What follows are 2 T cell receptor beta chains derived from one specimen sequenced in a study of neurological immune-mediated disorders. TCRdb analysed the 5' RACE reads with MiXCR anew, one entry per CDR3 protein. The sample has 95,000 or so distinct CDR3 sequences, 3.5% seen once. Specimen: PBMCs. These receptors originate from a young woman with multiple sclerosis.

The V and J genes are TRBV4-1 and TRBJ2-4; 9 bases are a match to TRBD1. V was clipped by 2 bases and J by 0 bases; unmatched bases: 2. This CDR3 contains 16 residues. CDR1 MGHRA and CDR2 YSYEKL come from the germline V gene. The CDR3 here is CASSQLGQGAKNIQYF. CDR3 nucleotide sequence: TGCGCCAGCAGCCAACTGGGACAGGGAGCCAAAAACATTCAGTACTTC.

This clonotype was counted ten times or more. This chain links TRBV18 with TRBJ1-2, with 9 bases aligning to TRBD1. The CDR3 contains 17 residues. Germline CDR1 is KGHSH and CDR2 is LQKENI. After removal of 2 bases from V and 0 bases from J, the junction contained 7 bases not matched to a gene. The DNA for the CDR3 is TGTGCCAGCTCACCAGGGGGACAGGGAGAAACTAACTATGGCTACACCTTC. This encodes CASSPGGQGETNYGYTF.